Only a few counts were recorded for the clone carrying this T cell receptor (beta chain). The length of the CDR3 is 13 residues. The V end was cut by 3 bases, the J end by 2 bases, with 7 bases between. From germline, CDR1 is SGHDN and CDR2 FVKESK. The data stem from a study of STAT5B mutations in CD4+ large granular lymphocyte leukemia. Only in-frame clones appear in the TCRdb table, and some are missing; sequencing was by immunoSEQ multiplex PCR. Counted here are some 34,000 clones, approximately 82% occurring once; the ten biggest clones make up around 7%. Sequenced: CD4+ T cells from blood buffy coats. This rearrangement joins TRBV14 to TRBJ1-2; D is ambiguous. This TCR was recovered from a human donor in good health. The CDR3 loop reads CASSQRNNYGYTF. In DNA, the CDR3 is TGTGCCAGCAGCCAGCGCAACAACTATGGCTACACCTTC. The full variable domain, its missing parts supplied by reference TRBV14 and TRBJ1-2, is EAGVTQFPSHSVIEKGQTVTLRCDPISGHDNLYWYRRVMGKEIKFLLHFVKESKQDESGMPNNRFLAERTGGTYSTLKVQPAELEDSGVYFCASSQRNNYGYTFGSGTRLTVV.